A selection of T cell receptor beta chains follows, all from one sample in a study of blood T cell repertoires in COVID-19. The table came from immunoSEQ multiplex PCR; TCRdb's copy has only in-frame clones and leaves some out. The table includes hundreds of thousands of clones, approximately 90% detected once. Sample: PBMCs or T cells enriched from blood (not recorded which). The receptors stem from a young man who had recovered from COVID-19. CDR3s include the opening cysteine and the closing phenylalanine or tryptophan. A D gene is named only where the DNA matches it firmly. Clone size is given for some rows only: seen once, a few or many times, or a class if the clone is expanded.

clone size	V gene	J gene	D gene	CDR3 DNA	CDR3 protein
few	TRBV30	TRBJ1-6	-	TGTGCCTGGAGTCCGAGGCGGGCATATAATTCACCCCTCCACTTT	CAWSPRRAYNSPLHF
-	TRBV7-2	TRBJ2-2	TRBD2	TGTGCCAGCAGTTTGACTAGCGGGAGTTACACCGGGGAGCTGTTTTTT	CASSLTSGSYTGELFF
-	TRBV5-5	TRBJ1-4	TRBD1	TGTGCCAGCAGCCCCGGACAGGGGTTTACTAATGAAAAACTGTTTTTT	CASSPGQGFTNEKLFF
-	TRBV7-9	TRBJ2-7	TRBD2	TGTGCCAGCAGATCCTCCGGGACTAGCGGGGGGGACACCTACGAGCAGTACTTC	CASRSSGTSGGDTYEQYF
-	TRBV28	TRBJ2-1	TRBD2	TGTGCCAGCAGTTTCAGGCGGGAGAGCCCCTACAATGAGCAGTTCTTC	CASSFRRESPYNEQFF
-	TRBV18	TRBJ2-1	-	TGTGCCAGCTCACCAAGGGACGGGAGTGAGCAGTTCTTC	CASSPRDGSEQFF
once	TRBV7-9	TRBJ2-3	TRBD2	TGTGCCAGCAGCTTCGGGACTAGCGGGAGGGGCACAGATACGCAGTATTTT	CASSFGTSGRGTDTQYF
-	TRBV19	TRBJ2-1	TRBD1	TGTGCCACCTCAGGGGGGACAGGGGACAATGAGCAGTTCTTC	CATSGGTGDNEQFF
once	TRBV5-1	TRBJ1-3	TRBD1	TGCGCCAGCAGCGCCGGACAGGGCGAAAACACCATATATTTT	CASSAGQGENTIYF
-	TRBV11-2	TRBJ1-2	TRBD1	TGTGCCAGCAGCTCACCGGACAGGGCTAACTATGGCTACACCTTC	CASSSPDRANYGYTF
few	TRBV3-1/TRBV3-2	TRBJ2-7	-	TGTGCCAGCAGTTTCAACTACGAGCAGTACTTC	CASSFNYEQYF
-	TRBV19	TRBJ2-2	-	TGTGCCAGTAGTCCCAGATCCACCGGGGAGCTGTTTTTT	CASSPRSTGELFF
-	TRBV19	TRBJ1-1	-	TGTGCCAGTAGTATTCACGGCGGGCGGACTGAAGCTTTCTTT	CASSIHGGRTEAFF
-	TRBV6-5	TRBJ2-2	TRBD1	TGTGCCAGCAGTCGAACAGGGGGGAGCACCGGGGAGCTGTTTTTT	CASSRTGGSTGELFF
-	TRBV7-9	TRBJ2-3	-	TGTGCCAGCAGCTTACGAGCTGTTATCACAGATACGCAGTATTTT	CASSLRAVITDTQYF
-	TRBV7-8	TRBJ1-6	TRBD1	TGTGCCAGCAGGAGTACAGGGGGCGATAATTCACCCCTCCACTTT	CASRSTGGDNSPLHF
-	TRBV7-6	TRBJ2-3	TRBD2	TGTGCCAGCAGCTTAACCGGGACTAGCGGGACGCGCACAGATACGCAGTATTTT	CASSLTGTSGTRTDTQYF
-	TRBV11-3	TRBJ2-7	-	TGTGCCAGCAGCTTAGACACTGAGTCCTACGAGCAGTACTTC	CASSLDTESYEQYF
-	TRBV24-1	TRBJ2-7	TRBD2	TGTGCCACCAGTGATTCTGCTAGCGGGGTTTACGAGCAGTACTTC	CATSDSASGVYEQYF
-	TRBV18	TRBJ2-5	-	TGTGCCAGCTCGACTGGACAGACACTAACGGCCCAAGAGACCCAGTACTTC	CASSTGQTLTAQETQYF
-	TRBV7-9	TRBJ1-6	-	TGTGCCAGCAGTTCGGGTTCACCCCTCCACTTT	CASSSGSPLHF
-	TRBV18	TRBJ2-3	-	TGTGCCAGCTCACCAGAGGGAGGCACAGATACGCAGTATTTT	CASSPEGGTDTQYF
-	TRBV24-1	TRBJ2-1	-	TGTGCCACCAGTGAGGTGGGAGAGGGCTTAGACAATGAGCAGTTCTTC	CATSEVGEGLDNEQFF
-	TRBV10-1	TRBJ1-1	-	TGCGCCAGCAGTGGGACAGCAGGTTTTACTGAAGCTTTCTTT	CASSGTAGFTEAFF
-	TRBV12-3/TRBV12-4	TRBJ1-4	-	TGTGCCAGCTCGGACTCTAATGAAAAACTGTTTTTT	CASSDSNEKLFF
-	TRBV6-1	TRBJ1-2	TRBD1	TGTGCCAGCAGTGAGTCAGGGGGCACTGGCTACACCTTC	CASSESGGTGYTF
-	TRBV6-5	TRBJ1-3	TRBD1	TGTGCCAGCGGGACAGAGGGAAACACCATATATTTT	CASGTEGNTIYF
-	TRBV18	TRBJ2-3	TRBD1	TGTGCCAGCTCAGCCCGGACAGGGGGCGGAGATACGCAGTATTTT	CASSARTGGGDTQYF
-	TRBV29-1	TRBJ2-5	-	TGCAGCGTCAGTCAAGAGACCCAGTACTTC	CSVSQETQYF
-	TRBV28	TRBJ1-2	-	TGTGCCAGCAGTTCCTTGGACAGCTATGGCTACACCTTC	CASSSLDSYGYTF
-	TRBV7-2	TRBJ2-2	TRBD2	TGTGCCAGCAGCTTACTAGCGGGAATAAACACCGGGGAGCTGTTTTTT	CASSLLAGINTGELFF
-	TRBV6-1	TRBJ1-2	-	TGTGCCAGCAGTGAAGCCCCAGGGACTTACTATGGCTACACCTTC	CASSEAPGTYYGYTF
-	TRBV18	TRBJ2-1	-	TGTGCCAGCTCACCACAGGGAGCAACCACCAATGAGCAGTTCTTC	CASSPQGATTNEQFF
-	TRBV14	TRBJ1-4	-	TGTGCCAGAACGGGGTTCCGGGAAAAACTGTTTTTT	CARTGFREKLFF
-	TRBV9	TRBJ2-5	-	TGTGCCAGCAGCGTAGGTTGGGCCGAGACCCAGTACTTC	CASSVGWAETQYF
-	TRBV5-4	TRBJ2-3	TRBD1	TGTGCCAGCATTCCGGACAGGGCCCTAACAGATACGCAGTATTTT	CASIPDRALTDTQYF
-	TRBV10-1	TRBJ2-1	-	TGCGCCAGCAGTGAGTCGACAGGAGCGGCCAATGAGCAGTTCTTC	CASSESTGAANEQFF
-	TRBV6-5	TRBJ1-1	-	TGTGCCAGCAGTTACTCGGACAGCTCGAACACTGAAGCTTTCTTT	CASSYSDSSNTEAFF
few	TRBV20-1	TRBJ2-1	TRBD2	TGCAGTGCTAGTGGGACTAGCGGGAGCTCCTACAATGAGCAGTTCTTC	CSASGTSGSSYNEQFF
-	TRBV28	TRBJ2-1	-	TGTGCCAGCAGTTTTCGGACCGTACGGACCTGGAGGGAGCAGTTCTTC	CASSFRTVRTWREQFF
-	TRBV6-5	TRBJ2-7	-	TGTGCCAGCAGTCGTAGCGGCGGATATACCGAGCAGTACTTC	CASSRSGGYTEQYF
-	TRBV7-9	TRBJ1-2	-	TGTGCCAGCAGCGGTACAGAATCGCGAGGCTACACCTTC	CASSGTESRGYTF
-	TRBV6-5	TRBJ2-2	TRBD1	TGTGCCAGCAGCCGACAGGGTCTCGGGGAGCTGTTTTTT	CASSRQGLGELFF
-	TRBV28	TRBJ2-1	TRBD2	TGTGCCAGCAGTTTCCCCCCGGGCGGGAGGGCCAGATCCTACAATGAGCAGTTCTTC	CASSFPPGGRARSYNEQFF
once	TRBV28	TRBJ2-2	-	TGTGCCAGCACTGCGGCCCCCGGGGAGCTGTTTTTT	CASTAAPGELFF
once	TRBV2	TRBJ2-7	TRBD1	TGTGCCAGCAGGACAGGGCTAACCTACGAGCAGTACTTC	CASRTGLTYEQYF
-	TRBV6-2/TRBV6-3	TRBJ2-3	-	TGTGCCAGCAGTTCTCGACCCCAGGGGACAGATACGCAGTATTTT	CASSSRPQGTDTQYF
-	TRBV20-1	TRBJ1-3	-	TGCAGTGCTAGTATCCAGGGTCTAAACACCATATATTTT	CSASIQGLNTIYF